Sequencing of this T cell receptor (beta chain) was carried out in a study of T cell responses to AZD1222 COVID-19 vaccine. Study-level points and caveats: Among AZD1222 vaccinees, only six were seropositive at baseline. A rise in Spike-specific TCR breadth and depth followed two AZD1222 doses. White British donors predominated, females outnumbered males, and clonal diversity was possibly underestimated.

On this clone: Its specificity is unknown.

The length of the CDR3 is 15 residues. The ends lost 0 bases at V and 6 bases at J; junction bases unmatched: 5. Germline V CDR1 and CDR2: SGDLS, YYNGEE. TCRdb's table, derived via immunoSEQ multiplex PCR, lists solely in-frame clones and lacks some. Of roughly 110,000 clones listed, more than 75% are singletons. Sequenced here: peripheral blood, sampled on day 0 of AZD1222 vaccination. The gene calls are TRBV9 and TRBJ2-2, with 7 nucleotides matching TRBD2. This TCR was recovered from an adult in good health. The CDR3 loop reads CASSVASGWAGELFF. The CDR3 region has the DNA TGTGCCAGCAGCGTAGCTAGCGGATGGGCCGGGGAGCTGTTTTTT.